This TCR beta chain was observed in a study of identical twins. Study-level results: Twin pairs' shared out-of-frame alpha sequences were enriched in low generation probability. Because invariant MAIT and iNKT cells could be present, zero-insertion analyses could be partly confounded. Excess twin sharing in beta out-of-frame sequences was weaker.

This clonotype was recorded at least ten times. Its antigen remains unidentified. The CDR3 consists of 13 residues. The ends were cut back, 1 base at V and 2 bases at J, with 6 bases in the middle. Germline V CDR1 and CDR2: SGHRS, YFSETQ. TCRdb reprocessed the 5' RACE reads with MiXCR, giving one entry per CDR3 protein. The sample contains some 710,000 distinct CDR3 sequences, roughly 6% of which appear only once. The chain carries TRBV5-1 and TRBJ2-5, with D uncertain. The receptor comes from a man aged 18 to 35 in good health. The sequencing sample was made of naive T cells sorted from blood. This CDR3 is CASSLRFQETQYF. In nucleotides, the CDR3 is TGCGCCAGCAGCTTGAGGTTTCAAGAGACCCAGTACTTC.